This TCR beta chain comes out of a study of memory CD4+ T cells and cytomegalovirus serostatus. On the study more broadly: Donors were healthy Belgian adults, fewer than ten CMV seropositive and approximately 25 seronegative. General study points: Of 164 reported CMV TCRbeta sequences, about 67 were found in memory CD4+ repertoires. CMV serostatus prediction reached median AUC approximately 0.96, or 0.89 with US-trained model.

Regarding this clone: Antigen unknown.

This table comes from immunoSEQ multiplex PCR, and its TCRdb copy is limited to in-frame clones, with some not included. The table includes approximately 46,000 clones, around 77% detected once. Single viable CD3+CD4+CD8-CD45RO+ cells were sorted as the memory CD4+ T cells. After thawing, CD4+ T cells were positively selected. Sequences were obtained from memory CD4+ T cells from blood. This TCR came from an adult in good health and CMV-seronegative.

The CDR3 spells CASSLSSGANVLTF. The CDR3 DNA sequence: TGTGCCAGCAGCCTCTCCTCTGGGGCCAACGTCCTGACTTTC. This chain connects TRBV7-3 to TRBJ2-6, with unresolved D. Germline CDR1 is SGHTA and CDR2 is FQGTGA. Between the trimmed V and J ends, which lost 5 bases and 0 bases, there was a span of 5 bases. The CDR3 runs to 14 residues.